The sequence of this T cell receptor (beta chain) was determined in a study of blood T cells in healthy people across ages. Looked up from germline, CDR1 is MNHNY and CDR2 is SVGAGI (reference sequence). The CDR3 extends over 16 amino acids. J was trimmed by 5 bases and V by 5 bases; bases with no gene match: 10. Then a second PCR, running roughly 7 to 12 cycles, was carried out with a sample-barcoded 5' primer and a J-beta primer mix. Each CDR3 protein is one row after TCRdb ran MiXCR on the 5' RACE reads. The sample shows over a million distinct CDR3 sequences, around 55% of them seen only once. The source of this sequence is a man aged 18 to 35 in good health. The sequencing sample was made of blood. The genes are TRBV6-6 and TRBJ1-5, with 9 bases fitting TRBD1. The CDR3 DNA is TGTGCCAGCAGTACCGGACGACAGGGGGGATATCAGCCCCAGCATTTT. This sequence encodes CASSTGRQGGYQPQHF.